Shown below are 18 T cell receptor beta chains from a single sample sequenced in a study of blood T cells in healthy people across ages. The authors ran a second PCR of 7 to 11 cycles using a sample-barcoded 5' primer and a J-beta primer mix. A single record per CDR3 protein comes from TCRdb applying MiXCR to the 5' RACE reads. The sample has approximately 900,000 distinct CDR3 sequences, 25% to 35% seen once. These records were also assigned to another study, of T cells of mothers and their children.

Sequenced sample: blood. Receptor source: a woman between 35 and 50 years old in good health.

Details on this clonotype: A much larger clone is a single base away; this may be a read error. This chain joins TRBV28 and TRBJ2-7; 8 bases map to TRBD1. The CDR3 covers 15 residues. The junction had 18 bases not matched to a gene; V was cut back by 7 bases and J by 10 bases. From germline, CDR1 is MDHEN and CDR2 SYDVKM. CDR3 coding DNA: TGTGCCAGCAAAACCCCTCAGGGGGCGAGAGAGGCCCAGTACTTC. Its protein is CASKTPQGAREAQYF.

The genes are TRBV14 and TRBJ1-5; D not certain. Trimming shortened V by 4 bases and J by 0 bases, and 16 bases separated the two germline ends. Germline assignment: CDR1 SGHDN and CDR2 FVKESK. This CDR3 comprises 17 residues. CDR3 nucleotide sequence: TGTGCCAGCAGCCGGGCAACTCAAGGCCCTAGCAATCAGCCCCAGCATTTT. Its translation: CASSRATQGPSNQPQHF.

The sample holds a few counts of this clonotype. The chain recombines TRBV20-1 with TRBJ2-1, with 9 bases matching TRBD2. CDR1 is DFQATT, CDR2 SNEGSKA, per germline (reference sequence). V lost 4 bases, J lost 5 bases, and 9 bases stayed unmatched. The CDR3 totals 15 residues. CDR3 DNA: TGCAGTGCTACTTATAGCGGGGGAGCCAACAATGAGCAGTTCTTC. It specifies CSATYSGGANNEQFF.

This clonotype was seen a handful of times. The rearrangement links TRBV12-3 or TRBV12-4 to TRBJ2-3, with TRBD2 matching 7 bases. V shed 6 bases and J 5 bases; nucleotides not matched to a gene: 11. CDR3 length equals 15 residues. CDR3 nucleotides: TGTGCCAGCAGCCTATTAGCGGGCCATGGAGATACGCAGTATTTT. It specifies CASSLLAGHGDTQYF.

This clonotype turned up a few times. The J gene is TRBJ2-4, the V gene TRBV20-1, with D possibly being TRBD1 or TRBD2 (6 bases each). The J call may be mistaken, given a closer DNA end match to TRBJ2-7. Germline CDR1 reads DFQATT; CDR2 reads SNEGSKA (reference sequence). The CDR3 totals 11 residues. The DNA for the CDR3 is TGCAGTGCCGGGGGCCCCTACGAGCAGTACTTC. It yields the protein CSAGGPYEQYF.

Notes on this clonotype: At one of its ends the junction is not consistent with the germline gene, which may arise from a read error. The chain is built from TRBV6-2 or TRBV6-3 and TRBJ2-1; no clear D gene. The germline V gene has CDR1 MNHEY and CDR2 SVGEGT. The CDR3 has 12 residues. The CDR3 nucleotides are TGTGCCTGCAGTTACTCTCCCCATGAGCAGTTCTTC. It translates to CACSYSPHEQFF.

This clonotype was counted between two and nine times. J is TRBJ2-7 and V is TRBV7-9, with 8 bases identical to TRBD2. Germline CDR1 SEHNR, CDR2 FQNEAQ (reference sequence). CDR3 size: 15 residues. With 7 bases clipped from V and 5 bases from J, the junction kept 13 bases outside the gene matches. Here the CDR3 reads CASIHRSGGPDEQYF. CDR3 coding DNA: TGTGCCAGCATACACAGGAGCGGGGGTCCCGACGAGCAGTACTTC.

The rearrangement links TRBV20-1 to TRBJ2-5, with a tentative D call TRBD2 (5 bases). From germline, CDR1 is DFQATT and CDR2 SNEGSKA (reference sequence). V lost 5 bases and J 5 bases, leaving 18 bases between the germline ends. The CDR3 has 14 residues. In DNA, the CDR3 is TGCAGTGCTCCTCATTCTGAGGGCTGGGAGACCCAGTACTTC. Encoded protein: CSAPHSEGWETQYF.

There are a few counts of this clonotype. The V and J genes are TRBV29-1 and TRBJ2-1, with D possibly being TRBD2 (5 bases). CDR3 length equals 14 residues. The ends were cut back, 5 bases at V and 0 bases at J, with 11 bases in the middle. Germline V gene sequence: CDR1 SQVTM, CDR2 ANQGSEA. CDR3 residues: CSVNLAVSYNEQFF. DNA for the CDR3: TGCAGCGTTAATCTAGCAGTCTCCTACAATGAGCAGTTCTTC.

This clonotype was counted between two and nine times. For the CDR3, the DNA is TGTGCCAGCAGCCTAGGAAGCGCCCGCACAGATACGCAGTATTTT. This encodes CASSLGSARTDTQYF. The genes are TRBV7-2 and TRBJ2-3; D is unresolved. Trimming took 5 bases from V and 1 from J, leaving 13 bases between them. CDR1 is SGHTA and CDR2 is FQGNSA in the germline V gene. The CDR3 sequence is 15 residues long.

This clonotype was seen a handful of times. At one end the junction does not follow the germline gene, possibly because of a read error. The V and J genes are TRBV18 and TRBJ1-2; TRBD1 matches at 7 bases. This CDR3 has 15 residues. The germline gives CDR1 KGHSH, CDR2 LQKENI. CDR3 nucleotides: TGTGCCAGCTCAGCACCCCATACAGGGGACTATGGCTACACCTTC. Translation gives CASSAPHTGDYGYTF.

This clonotype turned up a few times. The chain employs TRBV2 and TRBJ2-1, with D perhaps TRBD2 (6 bases). V lost 7 bases and J 1 base, leaving 17 bases between the germline ends. The CDR3 contains 16 residues. CDR1 is SNHLY, CDR2 FYNNEI, per germline. CDR3 sequence: CASMSGQRVSYNEQFF. The CDR3 coding sequence is TGTGCCAGCATGTCGGGCCAGCGGGTATCCTACAATGAGCAGTTCTTC.

There are many counts of this clonotype. This chain links TRBV7-2 with TRBJ2-1; weak D call: TRBD2 (6 bases). V was shortened by 0 bases and J by 3 bases, with 12 bases between the two germline ends. The CDR3 is 16 amino acids. CDR1 is SGHTA, CDR2 FQGNSA, per germline. The chain's CDR3 is CASSLAGAGSYNEQFF. The CDR3 DNA sequence: TGTGCCAGCAGCTTAGCGGGAGCCGGGAGCTACAATGAGCAGTTCTTC.

Concerning this clonotype: A read error may produce the germline difference seen at one junction end. This chain connects TRBV15 to TRBJ1-1; possible D gene TRBD1, 5 bases. CDR1 and CDR2 from the germline V gene are LNHNV and YYDKDF (reference sequence). The CDR3 consists of 15 residues. The CDR3 bases are TGTGCCACCAACAGAGCCAGGCAGGGGAACACTGAAGCTTTCTTT. It is translated as CATNRARQGNTEAFF.

This sequence joins TRBV7-8 and TRBJ2-1; 10 positions agree with TRBD1. Germline V gene sequence: CDR1 SGHVS, CDR2 FQNEAQ. Trimming took 2 bases from V and 7 from J; bases not matched to a gene: 8. The CDR3 spans 16 residues. The CDR3 nucleotides read TGTGCCAGCAGCTTAAGGCGACAGGGGGCGCTTAATGAGCAGTTCTTC. Translation gives CASSLRRQGALNEQFF. Full variable domain (rest looked up from reference TRBV7-8 and TRBJ2-1): GAGVSQSPRYKVAKRGQDVALRCDPISGHVSLFWYQQALGQGPEFLTYFQNEAQLDKSGLPSDRFFAERPEGSVSTLKIQRTQQEDSAVYLCASSLRRQGALNEQFFGPGTRLTVL.

This rearrangement joins TRBV27 to TRBJ2-2; D is unresolved. CDR1 and CDR2 from the germline V gene are MNHEY and SMNVEV (reference sequence). CDR3 length: 13 amino acids. V lost 3 bases and J lost 4, with 6 bases in between. CDR3 amino acids: CASSFPGTGELFF. CDR3 bases: TGTGCCAGCAGTTTTCCGGGCACCGGGGAGCTGTTTTTT.

The V and J genes are TRBV4-1 and TRBJ2-7, with D perhaps matching TRBD1 or TRBD2 (5 bases each). Trimming removed 0 bases from V and 3 bases from J, with 18 bases in between. This CDR3 is built from 17 residues. CDR1 and CDR2 (germline): MGHRA, YSYEKL. The CDR3 region is CASSQDLMGDGDYEQYF. The CDR3 bases are TGCGCCAGCAGCCAAGATCTAATGGGGGACGGAGACTACGAGCAGTACTTC.

On this clonotype: It may be a read error: a sequence one base away is much more abundant. The chain recombines TRBV7-2 with TRBJ2-4, with TRBD1 matching over 10 bases. Germline V gives CDR1 SGHTA, CDR2 FQGNSA. The V and J ends lost 6 bases and 13 bases, in that order; junction bases with no gene match: 15. The CDR3 length is 15 residues. The CDR3 is CASSTGTGAYNEQYF. DNA of the CDR3: TGTGCCAGCAGTACCGGGACAGGGGCCTACAATGAGCAGTACTTC.